This paragraph reports one T cell receptor (beta chain). Its recognized antigen is unknown. No base-level quality is on record; no much larger clone is a single base apart. Donors were healthy HIV-negative adults with no recently reported acute infections or vaccinations. Only Caucasian adults living in Nashville, Tennessee, USA were represented among the donors. The CD8 memory samples were a combination of magnetically selected CD45RO+ cells and CCR7-negative CD45RA+ effector memory (TemRA) cells. After blood collection by leukapheresis, PBMCs were isolated using Ficoll-Histopaque density gradient centrifugation and then cryopreserved in the vapor phase of liquid nitrogen. Purity and quantity of every magnetically sorted T cell population were checked by analytical flow cytometry. Genomic DNA was isolated from every sorted fraction and measured by UV absorbance on a Nanodrop 2000c. This sample was taken from a study of shared clonotypes between healthy human individuals (dated by TCRdb to the early 2020s). Study-level background: The cohort included a few men and a couple of women between 18 and 49 years of age. Different laboratories and diverse techniques were used to prepare libraries and sequence TCR repertoires, to increase sequencing depth and limit assay-specific biases. Between about 0.8 and 9 billion PBMCs per donor were obtained by leukapheresis. For each donor, CD4 naive and CD4 memory were each run on three plates, CD8 naive on two plates, and CD8 memory on one plate. Blood TCR repertoires of about five healthy adults were deeply sequenced to estimate repertoire size and the extent of clonotype sharing between individuals. On the study overall, not on this receptor specifically: The small number of donors limited the genetic and exposure-history diversity represented. Larger estimated clonotype richness was generally found for naive subsets than for memory subsets. Compared with non-shared clonotypes, the clonotypes found in all four sorted-subset donors had higher generation probabilities. Only blood was sampled, and tissue TCR repertoires likely differ from those in blood. Based on pairwise subsampling, the degree of clonotype sharing among donors was expected to be affected by sequencing depth. Rarefaction of sorted-subset datasets indicated incomplete sequencing despite the large sequencing depth. When a handful of donors were compared, the shared fraction of clonotypes was around 5.1% for naive CD4, about 4% for naive CD8, more than 2% for memory CD4, and 0.35% to 0.4% for memory CD8.

CDR1 SGHNT and CDR2 YYREEE are derived from the germline V gene (reference sequence). V is cut back by 3 bases and J by 1 base, with 3 bases in the junction unmatched. Reading from cysteine to phenylalanine, the CDR3 counts 17 amino acids. The read is trimmed to its CDR3 DNA, 51 bases read in frame from base 1. Using the deep immunoSEQ assay, multiplex PCR amplified TCR CDR3 regions from genomic DNA. For each cell subset, the extracted genomic DNA was distributed evenly across all wells of several immunoSEQ 96-well plates, and each plate served as one replicate. Each replicate PCR for sorted subsets received roughly 0.2 ug genomic DNA, equal to tens of thousands of T cell genomes. Purified libraries were measured with a Qubit 3.0 fluorometer, size-checked on a Bioanalyzer 2100, and measured again with the KAPA Library Quantification kit. Every immunoSEQ 96-well plate was sequenced on a separate single-read 150-cycle Illumina NextSeq 550 flow cell. The study's own analysis went as follows. Because only junctional sequences without quality scores were contained in the immunoSEQ output, filtering matching that applied to full-length reads could not be performed. Sequences were annotated with PyIR, a Python wrapper for IgBLAST v1.9, using IMGT germline references to assign V/J genes and CDR3. Reads were removed for weak V/J assignments (E-value above 1e-6), missing CDR3, stop codons, out-of-frame junctions, or ambiguous translated residues. A V3J clonotype was defined by an identical inferred V gene, J gene, and CDR3 amino acid sequence. The percentage overlap between two repertoires was calculated by dividing the number of shared unique clonotypes by the size of the smaller repertoire. RTK rarefaction, the Chao1 estimator, and Recon v2.1 estimates of unobserved clonotypes were used to assess repertoire richness. Generation probabilities for all TCRbeta clonotypes obtained by the gDNA method from a few donors were computed using OLGA. TCRdb mirrors the immuneACCESS table, restricted to in-frame sequences. Some clones are absent from its copies; in checked studies, under half trace to an unresolved V gene, and the reason for the others is unknown. V, J and clone size derive from that table, while D and trimming were established from the DNA sequence. The sample table lists some 690,000 clones, 90% of them with a count of one. The ten largest account for 30% to 35% of the sample.

The receptor comes from a man aged 18-30 years in good health. Some clones in this sample may be carry-over from other donors' samples. The sequence joins TRBV5-4 to TRBJ2-6; 11 nucleotides in the junction match TRBD1. Sequencing input: memory CD8+ T cells from PBMCs. The sample's cell subset or site label is to be understood as: CD45RO+ cells pooled with CCR7-negative TemRA cells. CDR3 loop: CASSYGQGASGANVLTF. The sequence in DNA is TGTGCCAGCAGCTACGGACAGGGGGCATCTGGGGCCAACGTCCTGACTTTC.